This T cell receptor (beta chain) originates from a study of blood T cell repertoires in COVID-19 (dated by TCRdb to the early 2020s). Broadly, across the study: Samples from collaborators originated in the United States, Italy and Spain and spanned both the acute and convalescent phases of COVID-19. The samples were drawn from the first 160 participants of the ongoing ImmuneRACE study and from 1,254 subjects provided by 6 global collaborators. The dataset comprised deeply sampled blood TCRbeta repertoires from subjects exposed to, actively infected with, or recovered from COVID-19. The prospective study material was composed of cDNA or gDNA derived from T cells, B-cell-depleted T cells, or PBMCs. Where available, HLA class I and class II types were obtained from metadata supplied by the sample provider rather than from assay-based typing. The repertoires were made available in a free public database intended to serve as a resource for research on the immune response to SARS-CoV-2. Nearly every sample came with metadata listing a de-identified subject ID, COVID-19 status, age in years and sex.

To note about this clone: It has no known antigen specificity. The input lacks base qualities; no much larger clone sits a single base away.

A distance of 9 bases separates the germline ends of V and J, which lose 4 bases and 6 bases respectively. Via the germline V gene, CDR1 is SGHTA and CDR2 FQGNSA. The cysteine opens and the phenylalanine closes a CDR3 of 12 amino acids. Only CDR3 DNA is held: 36 bases, read in frame from base 1. Whole blood was collected in K2EDTA tubes by collaborating institutions according to the institutions' own protocols. For TCRbeta analysis, collaborators shipped samples as frozen whole blood, isolated PBMCs, or DNA extracted from either of those sample types. Overall study results and their limits: How much clinical and demographic metadata was included differed by source and by participant, and the metadata was provided uncurated.

The immunoSEQ Assay, a bias-controlled multiplex PCR, was used to amplify TCRbeta CDR3 regions from genomic DNA. The source study handled its data this way. Within the assay, amplification of reference gene primers was used to estimate how many nucleated cells each sample contained. To quantify the absolute abundance of each unique TCRbeta CDR3 rearrangement, sequence reads were collapsed and filtered. For each sample, productive Simpson clonality was calculated as the square root of Simpson's diversity index over productive rearrangements. TCRdb mirrors the immuneACCESS table, restricted to in-frame sequences. Some clones are absent from its copies; in checked studies, under half trace to an unresolved V gene, and the reason for the others is unknown. Clone size and the V and J calls come from that table; the DNA yielded D and trimming. In this sample the table shows about 100,000 clones, approximately 90% of which occur a single time. About 2.2% of the sample goes to the ten largest clones.

The chain employs TRBV7-2 and TRBJ1-1; no D segment can be confidently identified. The TCR originated in a man between 45 and 60 years old with active COVID-19. The sample comprised peripheral blood. The CDR3 protein is CASSSRRAEAFF. The nucleotide sequence is given as TGTGCCAGCAGCTCAAGGAGGGCTGAAGCTTTCTTT.